This TCR beta chain derives from a study of shared clonotypes between healthy human individuals (dated by TCRdb to the early 2020s). In the study overall: The cohort comprised two women and a few men aged 18 to 49 years. For each donor, CD4 naive and CD4 memory were each given three plates, CD8 naive was given two plates, and CD8 memory was given one plate. To estimate repertoire size and how much clonotypes are shared between individuals, the study performed deep sequencing of blood TCR repertoires from a few healthy adults. To increase sequencing depth and limit assay-specific biases, TCR repertoire library preparation and sequencing were carried out by different laboratories using diverse techniques. Leukapheresis yielded between about 0.94 and 8.9 billion PBMCs per donor. The research as a whole found: The genetic and exposure-history diversity represented was limited by the small number of donors. Only blood was sampled, and tissue TCR repertoires likely differ from those in blood. Compared with non-shared clonotypes, the clonotypes found in all four sorted-subset donors had higher generation probabilities. About 4.5% of naive CD4, 3.5% of naive CD8, about 2.1% of memory CD4, and about 0.4% of memory CD8 clonotypes were shared across several donors. Pairwise subsampling led to the expectation that sequencing depth would affect the degree of clonotype sharing among donors. Rarefaction of sorted-subset datasets indicated incomplete sequencing despite the large sequencing depth. Larger estimated clonotype richness was generally found for naive subsets than for memory subsets.

The donors were healthy, HIV-negative adults who had no recently reported acute infections or vaccinations. Only Caucasian adults living in Nashville, Tennessee, USA were represented among the donors. Magnetic negative selection was used to enrich CD4+ T cells, after which naive cells were positively selected on CD45RA and the negative fraction became the memory subset. Blood was collected by leukapheresis, and PBMCs were isolated by Ficoll-Histopaque density gradient centrifugation and then cryopreserved in liquid nitrogen vapor phase. Analytical flow cytometry was used to check the purity and quantity of each magnetically sorted T cell population. From each sorted fraction, genomic DNA was isolated and quantified by UV absorbance on a Nanodrop 2000c. The germline V gene supplies CDR1 SGDLS and CDR2 YYNGEE. The CDR3, cysteine through phenylalanine, is 15 amino acids long. The kept DNA is CDR3 alone, 45 bases in frame from the first base. V was cut back by 0 bases and J by 3 bases, leaving a gap of 12 bases between them.

Notes on this clone: It lacks a known antigen. No quality values exist for individual bases; no much larger clone is one base distant.

Using the deep immunoSEQ assay, multiplex PCR amplified TCR CDR3 regions from genomic DNA. Extracted genomic DNA from each cell subset was spread evenly across all wells of several immunoSEQ 96-well plates, with each plate serving as a replicate. For sorted subsets, about 200 ng genomic DNA, equal to tens of thousands of T cell genomes, was loaded into each replicate PCR. Purified libraries were quantified with a Qubit 3.0 fluorometer, sized on a Bioanalyzer 2100, and re-quantified with the KAPA Library Quantification kit. Each immunoSEQ 96-well plate was sequenced on its own single-read 150-cycle Illumina NextSeq 550 flow cell. For the original study's pipeline: Because only junctional sequences without quality scores were contained in the immunoSEQ output, filtering matching that applied to full-length reads could not be performed. To assign V/J genes and CDR3, sequences were annotated against IMGT germline references using PyIR, a Python wrapper for IgBLAST v1.9. Reads with weak V/J assignments (E-value above 1e-6), missing CDR3, stop codons, out-of-frame junctions, or ambiguous translated residues were removed. V3J clonotypes were defined as sequences sharing the same inferred V gene, J gene, and CDR3 amino acid sequence. To compute the percentage overlap between repertoires, the number of shared unique clonotypes was divided by the size of the smaller repertoire. Richness of each repertoire was evaluated using RTK rarefaction, the Chao1 estimator, and Recon v2.1 estimates of unobserved clonotypes. Generation probabilities were computed with OLGA for all TCRbeta clonotypes obtained by the gDNA method from a handful of donors. The source is immuneACCESS, and TCRdb retained only in-frame sequences with V and J called. Part of the clones is not carried over; for the studies checked, unresolved V genes explain less than half of this, and the remainder is unexplained. The D gene and trimming were derived from the DNA, and the V and J assignments and clone size from that table. This sample gives over a million clones in total; roughly 74% of them show up just once. The ten largest clones represent under 0.6% of the sample.

Sequencing used memory CD4+ T cells from PBMCs. What the cell subset or site label conveys for this sample: CD45RA-negative fraction. This receptor was identified in a man between 18 and 29 years old in good health. Some clones in this sample may be carry-over from other donors' samples. The V gene is TRBV9 and the J gene is TRBJ1-1, and TRBD1 may be the D gene, going by 5 matching bases. The CDR3 reads as follows: CASSVGPGRDTEAFF. The nucleotide sequence reads as follows: TGTGCCAGCAGCGTAGGGCCAGGGAGGGACACTGAAGCTTTCTTT.